A single sample is the source of the 13 T cell receptor beta chains below, sequenced in a study of control samples from healthy donors and cancer patients. Assay: immunoSEQ multiplex PCR; the TCRdb copy retains only in-frame clones and omits some. The table has 100,000 to 120,000 clones, 70% to 85% seen once. Input material: blood. The source is a man aged 18 to 35 in good health.

DNA for the CDR3: TGCGCCAGCAGCTTGGCCGGGGCCGCGTACAATGAGCAGTTCTTC. Translation: CASSLAGAAYNEQFF. This sequence joins TRBV5-1 and TRBJ2-1, with D perhaps matching TRBD1 or TRBD2 (5 bases each). The CDR3 spans 15 residues. V lost 0 bases, J lost 4 bases, and 11 bases lay in between. In germline, CDR1 is SGHRS, CDR2 YFSETQ.

The V gene is TRBV5-6, the J gene TRBJ2-3; D tentatively fits TRBD1 or TRBD2 (7 bases each). V lost 4 bases, J lost 6 bases, and 18 bases lay in between. CDR1 is SGHDT and CDR2 is YYEEEE in the germline V gene. This CDR3 is 15 amino acids long. CDR3 sequence reads: CASSRGEGAGDTQYF. The CDR3 nucleotides read TGTGCCAGCAGCCGCGGGGAGGGGGCTGGGGATACGCAGTATTTT.

This chain links TRBV13 with TRBJ1-3, with 10 positions matching TRBD1. Unmatched junction bases numbered 2, after V lost 4 bases and J lost 5 bases. Germline loops: CDR1 PRHDT, CDR2 FYEKMQ (reference sequence). The CDR3 extends over 14 amino acids. Written as DNA, the CDR3 is TGTGCCAGCAGCTCCGACAGGGGGCGAAACACCATATATTTT. This codes for CASSSDRGRNTIYF.

V gene TRBV19 combines with J gene TRBJ1-1; D might be TRBD1 (5 bases). CDR3 length: 16 amino acids. Germline V gene lookup returns CDR1 LNHDA and CDR2 SQIVND (reference sequence). The V end lost 3 bases, the J end lost 3 bases, and 17 bases lay between the germline ends. The CDR3 reads CASSIEGEQADTEAFF. DNA of the CDR3: TGTGCCAGTAGTATCGAAGGAGAACAGGCGGACACTGAAGCTTTCTTT.

This sequence joins TRBV19 and TRBJ1-2; D may be TRBD1 (6 bases). Trimming shortened V by 2 bases and J by 2 bases, and 6 bases separated the two germline ends. Per germline, CDR1 LNHDA and CDR2 SQIVND (reference sequence). The CDR3 covers 13 residues. Written as DNA, the CDR3 is TGTGCCAGTAGTATACAGGGGAACTATGGCTACACCTTC. Encoded protein: CASSIQGNYGYTF. The variable domain in full, with the rest retrieved from reference TRBV19 and TRBJ1-2, is DGGITQSPKYLFRKEGQNVTLSCEQNLNHDAMYWYRQDPGQGLRLIYYSQIVNDFQKGDIAEGYSVSREKKESFPLTVTSAQKNPTAFYLCASSIQGNYGYTFGSGTRLTVV.

The J gene is TRBJ2-3, the V gene TRBV5-1; D is perhaps TRBD1 (6 bases). Trimming took 4 bases from V and 5 from J, leaving 14 bases between them. This CDR3 is built from 14 residues. Germline values: CDR1 SGHRS, CDR2 YFSETQ. The DNA of the CDR3 is TGCGCCAGCAGCCTGGATGGGGGCAAAGATACGCAGTATTTT. This encodes CASSLDGGKDTQYF.

Details on this clone: One end of the junction fails to match germline, which may point to a read error. The V and J genes are TRBV6-5 and TRBJ1-5; 7 positions agree with TRBD1. Germline CDR1 reads MNHEY; CDR2 reads SVGAGI. The CDR3 totals 14 residues. The DNA for the CDR3 is TGCCTTAAGTCACAGGGGAATAGCAATCAGCCCCAGCATTTT. Translating it yields CLKSQGNSNQPQHF.

V is TRBV11-1 and J is TRBJ2-1; D gene uncertain. CDR1 and CDR2 (germline): SGHAT, FQDESV (reference sequence). Trimming stripped 0 bases from V and 11 bases from J, with 8 bases between. This CDR3 is 12 amino acids long. In DNA, the CDR3 is TGTGCCAGCAGCTTAGCGGGGATACAGCAGTTCTTC. Translation gives CASSLAGIQQFF.

The sample holds a few counts of this clone. The chain links TRBV24-1 to TRBJ1-1; D ambiguous. Per the germline V gene, CDR1 is KGHDR and CDR2 is SFDVKD. The CDR3 totals 14 residues. The ends were cut back, 7 bases at V and 1 base at J, with 12 bases in the middle. The CDR3, as DNA: TGTGCCACCAGATCCAGCGCCACGAACACTGAAGCTTTCTTT. Protein sequence: CATRSSATNTEAFF.

The chain recombines TRBV5-4 with TRBJ1-3, with 7 positions matching TRBD1. After removal of 4 bases from V and 0 bases from J, the junction contained 7 bases not matched to a gene. The length of the CDR3 is 16 residues. In germline, CDR1 is SGHNT, CDR2 YYREEE (reference sequence). Here the CDR3 DNA reads TGTGCCAGCAGCGAAAGACAGGGTAACTCTGGAAACACCATATATTTT. Translating it yields CASSERQGNSGNTIYF. The full variable domain, in which reference TRBV5-4 and TRBJ1-3 provide the parts outside the CDR3, is ETGVTQSPTHLIKTRGQQVTLRCSSQSGHNTVSWYQQALGQGPQFIFQYYREEENGRGNFPPRFSGLQFPNYSSELNVNALELDDSALYLCASSERQGNSGNTIYFGEGSWLTVV.

The CDR3 DNA follows: TGCGCCAGCAGCCATATCAGGGACGACACTGAAGCTTTCTTT. This sequence encodes CASSHIRDDTEAFF. This sequence joins TRBV4-1 and TRBJ1-1; possibly TRBD1 for D (5 bases). The CDR3 consists of 14 residues. Trimming shortened V by 3 bases and J by 3 bases, and 11 bases separated the two germline ends. Germline-derived CDR1 and CDR2 are MGHRA and YSYEKL.

This clone was counted between two and nine times. The chain uses TRBV5-6 and TRBJ2-3, with D tentatively TRBD2 (5 bases). This CDR3 contains 14 residues. The V end was cut by 4 bases, the J end by 4 bases, with 13 bases between. Per the germline V gene, CDR1 is SGHDT and CDR2 is YYEEEE. The CDR3 region is CASSGLSGSDTQYF. CDR3 coding DNA: TGTGCCAGCAGCGGTCTTTCGGGATCAGATACGCAGTATTTT.

V usage is TRBV11-1 and J usage is TRBJ2-3, with 9 bases matching TRBD1. J gave up 3 bases and V 2 bases, and 3 bases lay outside the gene matches. CDR1 and CDR2 (germline): SGHAT, FQDESV (reference sequence). The length of the CDR3 is 15 residues. CDR3 sequence (DNA): TGTGCCAGCAGCTTAACAGGGGGCCTAACAGATACGCAGTATTTT. This gives the protein CASSLTGGLTDTQYF.